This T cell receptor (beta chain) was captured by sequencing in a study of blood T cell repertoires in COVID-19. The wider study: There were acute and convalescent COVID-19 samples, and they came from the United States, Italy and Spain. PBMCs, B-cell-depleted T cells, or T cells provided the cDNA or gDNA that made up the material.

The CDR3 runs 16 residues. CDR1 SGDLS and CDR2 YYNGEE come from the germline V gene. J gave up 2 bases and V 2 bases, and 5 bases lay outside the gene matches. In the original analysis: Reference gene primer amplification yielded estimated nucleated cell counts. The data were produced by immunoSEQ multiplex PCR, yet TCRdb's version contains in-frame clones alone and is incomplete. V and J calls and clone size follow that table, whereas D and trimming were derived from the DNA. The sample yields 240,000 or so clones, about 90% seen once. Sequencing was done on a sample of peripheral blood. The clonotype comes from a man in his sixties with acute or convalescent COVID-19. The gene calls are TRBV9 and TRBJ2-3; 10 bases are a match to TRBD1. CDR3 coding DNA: TGTGCCAGCAGCGTCCGACAGGGGGCCGACACAGATACGCAGTATTTT. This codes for CASSVRQGADTDTQYF.